The source of this T cell receptor (beta chain) is a study of T cell responses to AZD1222 COVID-19 vaccine. The wider study: Pooling was applied to second doses at about 4 or about 12 weeks.

Whole-study findings and limits: Among the donors, most were white British and more were female, and clonal diversity was possibly underestimated.

This clone has a single count. Its antigen is still unknown. Method: immunoSEQ multiplex PCR; TCRdb's copy keeps in-frame clones and lacks some. The table lists 200,000 or so clones, almost 95% of them singletons. CDR1 is LNHDA, CDR2 SQIVND, per germline (reference sequence). V shed 8 bases, J shed 2 bases, and the junction held 9 bases outside the gene matches. The CDR3 totals 16 residues. The TCR originated in an adult in good health. Sequenced material: peripheral blood, taken on day 0 of AZD1222 vaccination. This sequence joins TRBV19 and TRBJ1-4; 9 bases align to TRBD1. The CDR3 protein is CASANRGLSTNEKLFF. CDR3 DNA: TGTGCCAGTGCCAACAGGGGGCTCAGCACTAATGAAAAACTGTTTTTT.